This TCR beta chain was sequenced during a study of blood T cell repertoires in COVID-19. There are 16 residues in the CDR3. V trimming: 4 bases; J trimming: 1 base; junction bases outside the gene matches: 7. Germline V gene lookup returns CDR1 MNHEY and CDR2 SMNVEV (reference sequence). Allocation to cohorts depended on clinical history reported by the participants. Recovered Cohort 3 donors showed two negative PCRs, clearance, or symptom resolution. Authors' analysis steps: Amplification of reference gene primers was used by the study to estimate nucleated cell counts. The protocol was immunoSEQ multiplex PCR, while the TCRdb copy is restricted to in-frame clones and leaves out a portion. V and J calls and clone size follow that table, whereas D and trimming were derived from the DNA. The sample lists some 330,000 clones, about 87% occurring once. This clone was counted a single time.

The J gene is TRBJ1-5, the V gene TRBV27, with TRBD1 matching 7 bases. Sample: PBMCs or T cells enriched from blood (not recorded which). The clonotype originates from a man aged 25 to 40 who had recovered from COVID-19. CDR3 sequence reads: CASSSLTGMSNQPQHF. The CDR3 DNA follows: TGTGCCAGCAGTTCCTTGACAGGGATGAGCAATCAGCCCCAGCATTTT.